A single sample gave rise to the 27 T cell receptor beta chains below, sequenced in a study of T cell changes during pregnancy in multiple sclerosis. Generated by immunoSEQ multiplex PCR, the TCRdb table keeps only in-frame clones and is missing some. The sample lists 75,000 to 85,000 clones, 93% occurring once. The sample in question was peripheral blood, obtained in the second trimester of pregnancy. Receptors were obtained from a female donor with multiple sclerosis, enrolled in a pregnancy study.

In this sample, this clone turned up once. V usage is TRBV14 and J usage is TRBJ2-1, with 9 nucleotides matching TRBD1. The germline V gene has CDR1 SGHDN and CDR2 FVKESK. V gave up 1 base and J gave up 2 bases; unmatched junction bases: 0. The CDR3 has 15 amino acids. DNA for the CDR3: TGTGCCAGCAGCCAAGGGACAGGGGCCTACAATGAGCAGTTCTTC. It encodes CASSQGTGAYNEQFF.

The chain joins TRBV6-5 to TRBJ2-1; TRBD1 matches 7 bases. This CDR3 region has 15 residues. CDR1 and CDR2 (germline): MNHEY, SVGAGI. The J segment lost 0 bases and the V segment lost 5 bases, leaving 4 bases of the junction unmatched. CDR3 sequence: CASSKQGSSYNEQFF. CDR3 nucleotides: TGTGCCAGCAGTAAACAGGGGAGCTCCTACAATGAGCAGTTCTTC.

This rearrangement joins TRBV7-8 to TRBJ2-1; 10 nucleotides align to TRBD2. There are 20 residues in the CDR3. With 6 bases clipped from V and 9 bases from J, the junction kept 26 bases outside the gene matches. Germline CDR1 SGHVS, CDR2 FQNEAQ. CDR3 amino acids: CASSRSAAGASGSLGGEQFF. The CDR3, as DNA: TGTGCCAGCAGTCGAAGCGCGGCGGGGGCTAGCGGGAGTCTGGGGGGTGAGCAGTTCTTC.

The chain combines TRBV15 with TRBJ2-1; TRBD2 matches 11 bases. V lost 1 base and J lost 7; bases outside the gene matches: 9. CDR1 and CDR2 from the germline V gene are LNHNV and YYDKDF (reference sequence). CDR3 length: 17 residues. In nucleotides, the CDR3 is TGTGCCACCAGCAGAGGAACTAGCGGGGGTTTTAGGAATGAGCAGTTCTTC. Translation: CATSRGTSGGFRNEQFF.

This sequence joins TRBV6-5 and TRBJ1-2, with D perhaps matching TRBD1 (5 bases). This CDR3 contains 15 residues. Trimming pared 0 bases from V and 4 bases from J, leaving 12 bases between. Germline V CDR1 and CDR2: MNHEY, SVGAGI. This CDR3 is CASSYSIRVVYGYTF. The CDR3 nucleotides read TGTGCCAGCAGTTACTCGATCAGGGTGGTCTATGGCTACACCTTC.

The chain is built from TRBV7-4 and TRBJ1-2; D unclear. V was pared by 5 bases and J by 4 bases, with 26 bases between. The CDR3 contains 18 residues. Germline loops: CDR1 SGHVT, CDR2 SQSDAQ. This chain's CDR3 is CASSGSTRAARKTYGYTF. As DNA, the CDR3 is TGTGCCAGCAGCGGATCGACGAGAGCAGCGCGAAAGACCTATGGCTACACCTTC.

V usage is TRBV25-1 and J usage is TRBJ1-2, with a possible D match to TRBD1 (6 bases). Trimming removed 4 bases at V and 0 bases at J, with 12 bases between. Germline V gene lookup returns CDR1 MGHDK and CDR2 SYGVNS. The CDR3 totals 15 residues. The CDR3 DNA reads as TGTGCCAGCAGTGGCCGGACAGCGACTAACTATGGCTACACCTTC. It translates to CASSGRTATNYGYTF.

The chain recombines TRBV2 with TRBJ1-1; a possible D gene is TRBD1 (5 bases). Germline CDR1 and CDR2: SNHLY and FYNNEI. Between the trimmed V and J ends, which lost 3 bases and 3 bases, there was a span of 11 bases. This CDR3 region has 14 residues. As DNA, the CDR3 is TGTGCCAGCAGTGATCGGGGGGTTTACACTGAAGCTTTCTTT. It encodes CASSDRGVYTEAFF.

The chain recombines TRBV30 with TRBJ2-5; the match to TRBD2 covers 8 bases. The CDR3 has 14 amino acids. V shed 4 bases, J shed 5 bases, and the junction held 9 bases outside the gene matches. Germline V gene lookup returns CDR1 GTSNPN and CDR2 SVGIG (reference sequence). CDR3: CAWTPGGGRETQYF. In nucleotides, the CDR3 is TGTGCCTGGACGCCGGGGGGGGGACGGGAGACCCAGTACTTC.

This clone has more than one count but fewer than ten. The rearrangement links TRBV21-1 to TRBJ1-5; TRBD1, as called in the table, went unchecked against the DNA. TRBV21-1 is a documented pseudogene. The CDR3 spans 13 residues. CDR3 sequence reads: CASNGTGAQPQHF. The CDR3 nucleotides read TGTGCCAGCAACGGGACAGGGGCACAGCCCCAGCATTTT.

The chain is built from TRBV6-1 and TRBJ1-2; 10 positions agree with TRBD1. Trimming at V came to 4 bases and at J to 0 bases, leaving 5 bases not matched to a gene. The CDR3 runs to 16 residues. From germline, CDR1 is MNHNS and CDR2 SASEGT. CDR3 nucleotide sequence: TGTGCCAGCAGTGGGGACAGGGGATGGTCTAACTATGGCTACACCTTC. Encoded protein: CASSGDRGWSNYGYTF.

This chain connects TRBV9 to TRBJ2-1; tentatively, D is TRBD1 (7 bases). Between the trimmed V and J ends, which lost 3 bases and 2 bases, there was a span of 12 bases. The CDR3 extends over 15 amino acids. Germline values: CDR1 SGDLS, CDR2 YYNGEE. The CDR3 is CASSAGGSTYNEQFF. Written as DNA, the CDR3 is TGTGCCAGCAGCGCAGGGGGGTCTACCTACAATGAGCAGTTCTTC.

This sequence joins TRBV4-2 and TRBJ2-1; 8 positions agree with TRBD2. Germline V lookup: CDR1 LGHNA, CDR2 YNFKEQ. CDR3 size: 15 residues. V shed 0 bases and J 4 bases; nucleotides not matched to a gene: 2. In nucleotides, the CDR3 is TGTGCCAGCAGCCAAGAACTAGCGGATTACAATGAGCAGTTCTTC. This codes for CASSQELADYNEQFF.

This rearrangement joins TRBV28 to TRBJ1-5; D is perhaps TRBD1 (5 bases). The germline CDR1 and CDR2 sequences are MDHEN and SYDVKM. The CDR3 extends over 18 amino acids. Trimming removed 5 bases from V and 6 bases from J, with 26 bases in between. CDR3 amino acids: CASSRLEPRVRLIQPQHF. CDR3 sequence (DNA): TGTGCCAGCAGTCGCCTTGAACCCAGGGTGAGGCTAATTCAGCCCCAGCATTTT.

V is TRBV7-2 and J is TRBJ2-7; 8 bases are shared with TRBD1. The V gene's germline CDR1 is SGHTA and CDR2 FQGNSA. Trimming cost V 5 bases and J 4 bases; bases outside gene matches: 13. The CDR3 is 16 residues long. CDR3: CASSLSGQGARYEQYF. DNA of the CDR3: TGTGCCAGCAGCCTCAGCGGCCAGGGGGCCCGTTACGAGCAGTACTTC.

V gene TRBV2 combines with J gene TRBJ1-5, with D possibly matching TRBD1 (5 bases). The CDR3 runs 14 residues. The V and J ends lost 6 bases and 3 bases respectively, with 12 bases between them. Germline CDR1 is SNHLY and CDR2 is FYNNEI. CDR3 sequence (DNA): TGTGCCAGCAGAGAAAGACAGATCAATCAGCCCCAGCATTTT. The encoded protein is CASRERQINQPQHF.

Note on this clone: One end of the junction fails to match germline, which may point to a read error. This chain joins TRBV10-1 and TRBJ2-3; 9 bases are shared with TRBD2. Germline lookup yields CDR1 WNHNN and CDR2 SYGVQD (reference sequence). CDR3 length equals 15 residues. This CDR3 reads CASSESGTSRDTQYF. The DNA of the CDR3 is TGCGCCAGCAGTGAGTCCGGGACTAGCAGAGATACGCAGTATTTT.

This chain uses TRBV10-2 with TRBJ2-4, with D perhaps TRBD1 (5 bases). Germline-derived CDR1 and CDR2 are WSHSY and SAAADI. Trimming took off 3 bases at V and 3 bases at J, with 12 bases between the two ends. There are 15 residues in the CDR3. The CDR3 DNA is TGCGCCAGCAGTGACCATTCAGGGTACAAAAACATTCAGTACTTC. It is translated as CASSDHSGYKNIQYF.

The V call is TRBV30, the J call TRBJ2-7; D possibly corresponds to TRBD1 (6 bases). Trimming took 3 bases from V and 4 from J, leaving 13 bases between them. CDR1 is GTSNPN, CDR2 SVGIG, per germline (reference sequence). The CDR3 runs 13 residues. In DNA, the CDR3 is TGTGCCTGGAGAATAGGGGGAGTGTACGAGCAGTACTTC. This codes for CAWRIGGVYEQYF.

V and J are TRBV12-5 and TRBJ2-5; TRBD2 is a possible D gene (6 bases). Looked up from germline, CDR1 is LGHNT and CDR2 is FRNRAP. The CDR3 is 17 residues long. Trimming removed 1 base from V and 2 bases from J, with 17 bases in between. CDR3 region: CASGLDGGLMLQETQYF. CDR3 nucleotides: TGTGCTAGTGGTTTGGACGGGGGTCTGATGCTGCAAGAGACCCAGTACTTC.

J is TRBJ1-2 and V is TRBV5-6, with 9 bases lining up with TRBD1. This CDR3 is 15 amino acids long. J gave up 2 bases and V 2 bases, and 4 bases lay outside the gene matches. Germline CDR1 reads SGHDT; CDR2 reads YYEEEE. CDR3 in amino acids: CASSFLTGGNYGYTF. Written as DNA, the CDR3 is TGTGCCAGCAGCTTCCTGACAGGGGGGAACTATGGCTACACCTTC.

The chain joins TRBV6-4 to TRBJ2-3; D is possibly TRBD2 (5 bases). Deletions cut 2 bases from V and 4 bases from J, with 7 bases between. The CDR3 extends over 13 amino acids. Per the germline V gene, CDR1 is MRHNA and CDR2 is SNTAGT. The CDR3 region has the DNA TGTGCCAGCAGTGACACGGAGGCAGATACGCAGTATTTT. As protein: CASSDTEADTQYF.

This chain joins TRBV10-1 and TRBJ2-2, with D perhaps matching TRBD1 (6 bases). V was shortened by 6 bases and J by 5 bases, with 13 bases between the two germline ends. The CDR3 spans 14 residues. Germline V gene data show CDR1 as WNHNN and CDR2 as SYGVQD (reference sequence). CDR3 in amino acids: CASSFVRGTGELFF. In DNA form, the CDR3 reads TGCGCCAGCAGCTTCGTCAGGGGAACCGGGGAGCTGTTTTTT.

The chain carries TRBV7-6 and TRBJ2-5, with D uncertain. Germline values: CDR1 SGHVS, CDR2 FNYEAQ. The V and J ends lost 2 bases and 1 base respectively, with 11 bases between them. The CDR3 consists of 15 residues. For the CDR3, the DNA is TGTGCCAGCAGCTTATTGTCCGGGTCCCAAGAGACCCAGTACTTC. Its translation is CASSLLSGSQETQYF. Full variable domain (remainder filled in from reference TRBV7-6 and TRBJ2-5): GAGVSQSPRYKVTKRGQDVALRCDPISGHVSLYWYRQALGQGPEFLTYFNYEAQQDKSGLPNDRFSAERPEGSISTLTIQRTEQRDSAMYRCASSLLSGSQETQYFGPGTRLLVL.

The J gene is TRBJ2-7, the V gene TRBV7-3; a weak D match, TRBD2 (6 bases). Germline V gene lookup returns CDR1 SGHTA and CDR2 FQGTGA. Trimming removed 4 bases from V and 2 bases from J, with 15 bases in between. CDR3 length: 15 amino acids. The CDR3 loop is CASSWSGGATYEQYF. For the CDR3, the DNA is TGTGCCAGCAGCTGGTCTGGCGGGGCGACCTACGAGCAGTACTTC.

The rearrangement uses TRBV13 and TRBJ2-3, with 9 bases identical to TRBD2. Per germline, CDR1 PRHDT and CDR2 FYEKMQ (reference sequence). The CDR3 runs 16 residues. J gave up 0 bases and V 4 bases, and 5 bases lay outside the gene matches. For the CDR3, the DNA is TGTGCCAGCAGCTCACCGACTAGCGGAAGCACAGATACGCAGTATTTT. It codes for CASSSPTSGSTDTQYF.

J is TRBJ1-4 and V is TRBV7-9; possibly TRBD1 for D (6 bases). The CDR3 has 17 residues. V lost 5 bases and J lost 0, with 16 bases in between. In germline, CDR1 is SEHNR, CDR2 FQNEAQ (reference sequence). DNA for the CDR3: TGTGCCAGCAGCCCCAGGCCGGGACACTCAACTAATGAAAAACTGTTTTTT. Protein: CASSPRPGHSTNEKLFF.